This TCR beta chain was observed in a study of cytomegalovirus exposure and HLA in healthy donors. Study results and limitations: The Asian-associated ancestry cluster reportedly had fewer N-insertions than the approximately 670-donor mean in a later analysis.

Germline V CDR1 and CDR2: SGHRS, YFSETQ. V was pared by 4 bases and J by 6 bases, with 12 bases between. The CDR3 runs 13 residues. For this clone: The antigen is not known.

With 60 Vbeta and 13 Jbeta primers, the PCR was carried out. Assay used: immunoSEQ multiplex PCR; TCRdb lists only in-frame clones, some missing. The sample contains 75,000 to 90,000 clones, roughly 80% of which appear only once. The TCR comes from a man aged 45-65 years in good health and CMV-seronegative. Sequencing was done on a sample of PBMCs. The chain uses TRBV5-1 and TRBJ2-3; possible D gene TRBD1, 5 bases. CDR3 amino acids: CASSLDSVDTQYF. As DNA, the CDR3 is TGCGCCAGCAGCCTCGACAGTGTCGATACGCAGTATTTT.